This is a list of T cell receptor beta chains from one sample in a study of blood T cell repertoires in COVID-19. TCRdb's copy holds only in-frame clones and misses some; the assay was immunoSEQ multiplex PCR. The sample lists about 120,000 clones; 82% were seen once. What was sequenced was peripheral blood. The receptors originated from a human donor in a cohort sampled during active COVID-19. CDR3s include the opening cysteine and the closing phenylalanine or tryptophan. The order of the fields is D gene, V gene, J gene, clone size, CDR3 protein, CDR3 DNA. D genes are given only for firm matches. Where a row states a size, it is once, few, many or the class of an expanded clone; other rows omit it.

TRBD1	TRBV3-1/TRBV3-2	TRBJ2-2	.	CASSQGTGGTGELFF	TGTGCCAGCAGCCAAGGGACAGGGGGCACCGGGGAGCTGTTTTTT
.	TRBV12-3/TRBV12-4	TRBJ1-5	.	CASSGGANQPQHF	TGTGCCAGCAGTGGGGGGGCCAATCAGCCCCAGCATTTT
TRBD1	TRBV6-2/TRBV6-3	TRBJ1-2	.	CASSYPRTGGGGYTF	TGTGCCAGCAGTTACCCCAGGACAGGGGGCGGCGGCTACACCTTC
.	TRBV6-5	TRBJ2-7	many	CASSYRRQNYEQYF	TGTGCCAGCAGTTACCGGAGACAGAACTACGAGCAGTACTTC
TRBD1	TRBV6-2/TRBV6-3	TRBJ1-6	.	CASSSGQVASPLHF	TGTGCCAGCAGCTCGGGACAGGTGGCTTCACCCCTCCACTTT
TRBD1	TRBV5-1	TRBJ2-2	few	CASSGDGQGYIGELFF	TGCGCCAGCAGCGGCGATGGACAGGGCTACATCGGGGAGCTGTTTTTT
.	TRBV11-2	TRBJ2-5	.	CASSFDIGSQETQYF	TGTGCCAGCAGCTTCGACATCGGAAGTCAAGAGACCCAGTACTTC
TRBD1	TRBV5-1	TRBJ1-4	.	CASSWTGGNEKLFF	TGCGCCAGCAGCTGGACAGGGGGAAATGAAAAACTGTTTTTT
.	TRBV11-3	TRBJ1-1	.	CASSPGHNTEAFF	TGTGCCAGCAGCCCCGGACACAACACTGAAGCTTTCTTT
.	TRBV15	TRBJ2-1	.	CATSNGASSSYNEQFF	TGTGCCACCAGCAATGGAGCCTCAAGCTCCTACAATGAGCAGTTCTTC
TRBD1	TRBV5-7	TRBJ2-5	.	CASSLLQGRGETQYF	TGTGCCAGCAGCTTGCTACAGGGGAGAGGGGAGACCCAGTACTTC
TRBD1	TRBV27	TRBJ2-7	.	CASSGDSYEQYF	TGTGCCAGCAGTGGGGACAGCTACGAGCAGTACTTC
.	TRBV5-1	TRBJ1-1	.	CASSISGTRNTEAFF	TGCGCCAGCAGCATCTCCGGGACAAGGAACACTGAAGCTTTCTTT
.	TRBV11-2	TRBJ1-2	.	CASSLAGVDGYTF	TGTGCCAGCAGCTTAGCCGGGGTTGACGGCTACACCTTC
TRBD2	TRBV2	TRBJ2-5	.	CASSELAGGKSETQYF	TGTGCCAGCAGTGAATTAGCGGGGGGGAAGTCAGAGACCCAGTACTTC
TRBD1	TRBV2	TRBJ2-4	.	CASKGQGETKNIQYF	TGTGCCAGCAAAGGACAGGGGGAAACCAAAAACATTCAGTACTTC
TRBD1	TRBV6-6	TRBJ1-3	.	CASTPLSTGTGNTIYF	TGTGCCAGCACCCCCCTTTCGACAGGGACAGGAAACACCATATATTTT
.	TRBV5-5	TRBJ2-1	.	CASSLAVYGTLFYNEQFF	TGTGCCAGCAGCTTAGCCGTTTACGGGACACTATTCTACAATGAGCAGTTCTTC
.	TRBV28	TRBJ1-2	.	CASRPQGGGSYTF	TGTGCCAGCAGGCCTCAGGGCGGTGGGAGCTACACCTTC
.	TRBV7-2	TRBJ2-3	few	CASSSGGDTQYF	TGTGCCAGCAGCTCTGGAGGGGATACGCAGTATTTT
.	TRBV6-2/TRBV6-3	TRBJ1-1	.	CASSLPSGVGEAFF	TGTGCCAGCAGTCTCCCCTCGGGGGTGGGTGAAGCTTTCTTT
.	TRBV27	TRBJ1-2	few	CASSFEKGGGYTF	TGTGCCAGCAGTTTCGAAAAGGGAGGTGGCTACACCTTC
TRBD1	TRBV28	TRBJ2-7	.	CASTPLGDRGYEQYF	TGTGCCAGCACCCCATTGGGGGACAGGGGCTACGAGCAGTACTTC
.	TRBV18	TRBJ1-4	once	CASSPLAQQGGEKLFF	TGTGCCAGCTCACCGTTAGCGCAACAAGGAGGAGAAAAACTGTTTTTT
TRBD1	TRBV7-9	TRBJ1-2	.	CASSFTQGAGGYTF	TGTGCCAGCAGCTTTACACAGGGGGCTGGTGGCTACACCTTC
.	TRBV3-1/TRBV3-2	TRBJ2-2	.	CASLGTGNTGELFF	TGTGCCAGCCTAGGAACAGGGAACACCGGGGAGCTGTTTTTT
.	TRBV5-1	TRBJ2-6	.	CASSLEASGANVLTF	TGCGCCAGCAGCTTGGAAGCCTCTGGGGCCAACGTCCTGACTTTC
TRBD1	TRBV10-3	TRBJ1-5	.	CAISAQGDNQPQHF	TGTGCCATCAGTGCGCAGGGGGATAATCAGCCCCAGCATTTT
TRBD1	TRBV6-6	TRBJ2-1	.	CASSYLQGSYNEQFF	TGTGCCAGCAGTTACTTACAGGGGTCCTACAATGAGCAGTTCTTC
TRBD1	TRBV28	TRBJ2-3	.	CASYRGQGDTQYF	TGTGCCAGCTACAGGGGGCAGGGAGATACGCAGTATTTT
.	TRBV28	TRBJ1-1	.	CASSLWSGIGNTEAFF	TGTGCCAGCAGTTTATGGTCGGGGATCGGGAACACTGAAGCTTTCTTT
TRBD1	TRBV9	TRBJ2-1	.	CASSVGGQGARNEQFF	TGTGCCAGCAGCGTAGGGGGACAGGGGGCGAGGAATGAGCAGTTCTTC
.	TRBV19	TRBJ1-2	.	CASSTPGGRSPNYGYTF	TGTGCCAGTAGTACCCCCGGGGGGCGTTCGCCCAACTATGGCTACACCTTC
TRBD2	TRBV10-3	TRBJ2-6	.	CAINRAGGPSPGANVLTF	TGTGCCATCAATCGAGCGGGGGGGCCCAGTCCTGGGGCCAACGTCCTGACTTTC
TRBD2	TRBV5-1	TRBJ2-5	.	CASRESGEGTQYF	TGCGCCAGCAGAGAAAGCGGGGAAGGGACCCAGTACTTC
TRBD2	TRBV28	TRBJ2-3	.	CASSPLRAGGSTDTQYF	TGTGCCAGCAGTCCCCTCCGAGCGGGGGGAAGTACAGATACGCAGTATTTT
TRBD2	TRBV7-8	TRBJ2-5	few	CASSSKTSGGKETQYF	TGTGCCAGCAGCTCCAAAACTAGCGGGGGAAAAGAGACCCAGTACTTC
.	TRBV9	TRBJ2-3	.	CASSVGAGSTDTQYF	TGTGCCAGCAGCGTAGGGGCAGGGAGCACAGATACGCAGTATTTT
TRBD1	TRBV5-1	TRBJ2-3	.	CASSPTGQGGDTQYF	TGCGCCAGCAGCCCAACGGGACAGGGGGGAGATACGCAGTATTTT
TRBD1	TRBV10-2	TRBJ1-1	.	CASRGQGLNTEAFF	TGCGCCAGCAGGGGACAGGGGCTGAACACTGAAGCTTTCTTT
TRBD1	TRBV5-1	TRBJ2-7	.	CASSLDGQGANYEQYF	TGCGCCAGCAGCTTGGACGGACAGGGGGCCAACTACGAGCAGTACTTC
TRBD1	TRBV7-6	TRBJ2-3	.	CASSFTSAGTVHTDTQYF	TGTGCCAGCAGCTTTACTTCAGCCGGGACAGTCCACACAGATACGCAGTATTTT
.	TRBV5-6	TRBJ1-1	.	CASSLVGTLGTEAFF	TGTGCCAGCAGCTTGGTCGGGACACTGGGAACTGAAGCTTTCTTT
TRBD2	TRBV19	TRBJ2-5	.	CASSNRLARLSQYF	TGTGCCAGTAGTAACAGACTAGCCCGGCTTTCCCAGTACTTC
TRBD1	TRBV7-2	TRBJ2-5	.	CASGQGPQETQYF	TGTGCCAGCGGACAGGGACCTCAAGAGACCCAGTACTTC
.	TRBV2	TRBJ1-1	.	CASSEWPGSTEAFF	TGTGCCAGCAGTGAGTGGCCGGGTAGCACTGAAGCTTTCTTT
TRBD2	TRBV4-3	TRBJ2-1	.	CASSQTSGGANEQFF	TGCGCCAGCAGCCAAACTAGCGGGGGGGCCAATGAGCAGTTCTTC
TRBD2	TRBV7-2	TRBJ2-5	.	CASSSLAGVGETQYF	TGTGCCAGCAGCTCCCTAGCGGGGGTCGGAGAGACCCAGTACTTC
.	TRBV6-2/TRBV6-3	TRBJ2-7	.	CASSYTDSTYEQYF	TGTGCCAGCAGTTACACGGACTCCACCTACGAGCAGTACTTC
TRBD1	TRBV10-3	TRBJ2-5	.	CAISESTGSQETQYF	TGTGCCATCAGTGAGTCGACAGGGTCCCAAGAGACCCAGTACTTC
.	TRBV28	TRBJ2-7	.	CASSFPSVSYEQYF	TGTGCCAGCAGTTTTCCGTCGGTCTCCTACGAGCAGTACTTC
.	TRBV3-1/TRBV3-2	TRBJ1-2	.	CASSQSRGYTF	TGTGCCAGCAGCCAGTCCCGTGGCTACACCTTC
.	TRBV19	TRBJ2-6	.	CASSTPGTGANVLTF	TGTGCCAGTAGTACTCCAGGGACTGGGGCCAACGTCCTGACTTTC
.	TRBV12-3/TRBV12-4	TRBJ1-2	.	CASSPGGVRDYTF	TGTGCCAGCAGCCCCGGGGGGGTTCGGGACTACACCTTC
.	TRBV6-6	TRBJ1-2	.	CASRPSHGRGGYTF	TGTGCCAGCAGACCTTCTCACGGGCGGGGTGGCTACACCTTC
TRBD2	TRBV5-6	TRBJ2-5	once	CASSDARGGRETQYF	TGTGCCAGCAGCGACGCCCGGGGGGGCAGAGAGACCCAGTACTTC
TRBD2	TRBV5-1	TRBJ2-5	.	CASSGTTSGGAGTQYF	TGCGCCAGCAGCGGGACAACTAGCGGGGGGGCCGGGACCCAGTACTTC
.	TRBV5-8	TRBJ2-1	.	CASSLGFASNEQFF	TGTGCCAGCAGCTTGGGATTTGCTAGCAATGAGCAGTTCTTC
TRBD2	TRBV11-2	TRBJ2-3	.	CASSRGGAPTDTQYF	TGTGCCAGCAGTCGCGGGGGGGCCCCTACAGATACGCAGTATTTT